The present T cell receptor beta chain was sequenced within a study of T cell responses to AZD1222 COVID-19 vaccine. Produced via immunoSEQ multiplex PCR; TCRdb's table is partial and in-frame only. The data contain some 130,000 clones, approximately 88% of them singletons. A remark on this clone: The antigen is undetermined.

Study findings and constraints: No day 14 peak samples; only post-peak repertoires were characterized.

The sequences come from peripheral blood, collected on day 0 of AZD1222 vaccination. The clonotype comes from an adult in good health.

Written as DNA, the CDR3 is TGTGCCACCAGCGTACGGACTAAGTCGTCCAAAGCTTTCTTT. This gives the protein CATSVRTKSSKAFF. V is TRBV15 and J is TRBJ1-1; D is ambiguous. V lost 5 bases, J lost 9 bases, and 19 bases lay in between. The CDR3 covers 14 residues. Germline V gene data show CDR1 as LNHNV and CDR2 as YYDKDF (reference sequence).